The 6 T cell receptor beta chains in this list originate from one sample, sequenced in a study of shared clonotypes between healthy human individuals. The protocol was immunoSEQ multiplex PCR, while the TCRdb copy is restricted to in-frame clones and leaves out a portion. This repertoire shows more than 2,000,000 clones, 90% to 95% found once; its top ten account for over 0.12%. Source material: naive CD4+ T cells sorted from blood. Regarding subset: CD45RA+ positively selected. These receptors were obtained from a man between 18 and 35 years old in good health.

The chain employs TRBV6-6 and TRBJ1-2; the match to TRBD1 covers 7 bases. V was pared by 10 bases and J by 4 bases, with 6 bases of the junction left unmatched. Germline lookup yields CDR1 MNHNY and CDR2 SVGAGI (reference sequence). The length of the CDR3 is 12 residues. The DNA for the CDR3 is TGTGCCATAGGGTCAGGGGGCTATGGCTACACCTTC. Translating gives CAIGSGGYGYTF.

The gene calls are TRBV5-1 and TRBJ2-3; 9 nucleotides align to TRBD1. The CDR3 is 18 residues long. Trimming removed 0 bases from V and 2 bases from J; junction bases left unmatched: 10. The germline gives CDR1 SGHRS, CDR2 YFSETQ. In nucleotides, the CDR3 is TGCGCCAGCAGCTTGGAGGTCCTCGGGACAGGGCTCACAGATACGCAGTATTTT. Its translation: CASSLEVLGTGLTDTQYF.

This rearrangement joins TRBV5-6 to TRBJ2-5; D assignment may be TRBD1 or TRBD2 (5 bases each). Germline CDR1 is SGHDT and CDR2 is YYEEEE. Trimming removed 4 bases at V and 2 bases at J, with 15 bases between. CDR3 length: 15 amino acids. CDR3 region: CASSRGQGAQETQYF. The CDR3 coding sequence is TGTGCCAGCAGCCGGGGCCAGGGCGCTCAAGAGACCCAGTACTTC.

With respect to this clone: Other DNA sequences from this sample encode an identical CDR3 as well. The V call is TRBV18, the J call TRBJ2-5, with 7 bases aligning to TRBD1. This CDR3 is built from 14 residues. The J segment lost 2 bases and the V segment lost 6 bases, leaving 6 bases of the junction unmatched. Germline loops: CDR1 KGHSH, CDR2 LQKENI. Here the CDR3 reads CASSLRQGQETQYF. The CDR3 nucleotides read TGTGCCAGCTCCCTCCGACAGGGACAAGAGACCCAGTACTTC. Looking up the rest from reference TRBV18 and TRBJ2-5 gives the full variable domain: NAGVMQNPRHLVRRRGQEARLRCSPMKGHSHVYWYRQLPEEGLKFMVYLQKENIIDESGMPKERFSAEFPKEGPSILRIQQVVRGDSAAYFCASSLRQGQETQYFGPGTRLLVL.

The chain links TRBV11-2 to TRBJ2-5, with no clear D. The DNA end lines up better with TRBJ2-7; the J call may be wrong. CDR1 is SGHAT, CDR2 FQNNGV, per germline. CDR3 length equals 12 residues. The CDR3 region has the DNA TGTGCCAGCAGCTTATCCAGTGTCGAGCAGTACTTC. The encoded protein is CASSLSSVEQYF.

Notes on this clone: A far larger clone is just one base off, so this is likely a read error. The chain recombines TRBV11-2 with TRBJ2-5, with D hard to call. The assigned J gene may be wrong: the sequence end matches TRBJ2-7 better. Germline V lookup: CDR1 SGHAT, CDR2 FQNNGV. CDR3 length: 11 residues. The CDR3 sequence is CASSASYEQYF. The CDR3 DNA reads TGTGCCAGCAGCGCCTCCTACGAGCAGTACTTC.